What follows are 10 T cell receptor beta chains derived from one specimen sequenced in a study of OX40 agonist ivuxolimab in advanced cancers. Some clones are missing from TCRdb's copy, which holds only in-frame ones; the method was immunoSEQ multiplex PCR. The data contain 70,000 to 85,000 clones, 85% to 95% of them singletons. This specimen was CD4+ or CD8+ T cells sorted from blood, taken in a trial of the OX40 agonist ivuxolimab. Source of these receptors: an adult with an advanced solid tumor such as melanoma, head and neck, liver or kidney cancer.

V and J are TRBV15 and TRBJ2-3, with TRBD2 matching over 8 bases. This CDR3 has 16 residues. Trimming removed 0 bases from V and 1 base from J; junction bases left unmatched: 3. Germline-derived CDR1 and CDR2 are LNHNV and YYDKDF (reference sequence). The CDR3 loop reads CATSREAGGRTDTQYF. In nucleotides, the CDR3 is TGTGCCACCAGCAGAGAGGCGGGAGGACGCACAGATACGCAGTATTTT.

This clone was observed once. The rearrangement joins TRBV14 to TRBJ2-1; 13 positions match TRBD2. The CDR3 consists of 13 residues. Germline V gene sequence: CDR1 SGHDN, CDR2 FVKESK. V lost 6 bases to trimming and J lost 10 bases; unmatched junction nucleotides: 3. The CDR3 reads CASRLAGGHEQFF. CDR3 bases: TGTGCCAGCAGACTAGCGGGAGGGCACGAGCAGTTCTTC.

The chain employs TRBV23-1 and TRBJ2-7; possible D gene TRBD2, 6 bases. TRBV23-1 qualifies as an ORF whose function is uncertain. The CDR3 is 15 amino acids. With 7 bases removed from V and 2 bases from J, the gap between germline ends came to 18 bases. CDR3 region: CASNVYGRGTYEQYF. In DNA, the CDR3 is TGCGCCAGCAATGTGTACGGGAGAGGTACCTACGAGCAGTACTTC.

V usage is TRBV5-1 and J usage is TRBJ2-5; perhaps TRBD2 as D (6 bases). This CDR3 comprises 14 residues. The germline V gene encodes CDR1 SGHRS and CDR2 YFSETQ. Trimming cost V 2 bases and J 4 bases, with 12 bases left between them. For the CDR3, the DNA is TGCGCCAGCAGCTTTGGAGGGTACGGAGAGACCCAGTACTTC. Its protein is CASSFGGYGETQYF.

The chain joins TRBV11-3 to TRBJ2-3; D is undetermined. V lost 5 bases and J 6 bases, leaving 6 bases between the germline ends. The germline V gene encodes CDR1 SGHNT and CDR2 YENEEA. This CDR3 spans 11 amino acids. The CDR3 DNA is TGTGCCAGCAGCCGAGTCGATACGCAGTATTTT. This encodes CASSRVDTQYF.

On this clone itself: The germline gene is not matched at one end of the junction; a read error may be the cause. V gene TRBV10-3 combines with J gene TRBJ2-7; a weak D match, TRBD1 (6 bases). From germline, CDR1 is ENHRY and CDR2 SYGVKD. This CDR3 spans 12 amino acids. DNA for the CDR3: TGTGCCATCAGTGAGTTAGGACAGCCTCCAGTTTTC. Its protein product is CAISELGQPPVF.

This clone has only one observation. The chain uses TRBV4-1 and TRBJ2-5; D uncertain. Germline loops: CDR1 MGHRA, CDR2 YSYEKL. The CDR3 length is 12 residues. V shed 5 bases and J shed 3 bases, with 7 bases lying between them. CDR3 bases: TGCGCCAGCAGCGGACCGAAAGAGACCCAGTACTTC. Translation gives CASSGPKETQYF.

The V and J genes are TRBV7-2 and TRBJ2-7; D might be TRBD1 (6 bases). This CDR3 has 15 residues. The ends were cut back, 7 bases at V and 0 bases at J, with 16 bases in the middle. Germline CDR1 is SGHTA and CDR2 is FQGNSA. CDR3 bases: TGTGCCAGCACTTGGGGACAAGGCGCCTCCTACGAGCAGTACTTC. It is translated as CASTWGQGASYEQYF.

The rearrangement links TRBV7-2 to TRBJ1-3; weak D call: TRBD1 (6 bases). This CDR3 is 14 amino acids long. Germline-derived CDR1 and CDR2 are SGHTA and FQGNSA. V gave up 4 bases and J gave up 3 bases, with 10 bases separating them. The DNA for the CDR3 is TGTGCCAGCAGCTCCGGGACACTTGGAAACACCATATATTTT. Its protein is CASSSGTLGNTIYF.

This chain links TRBV28 with TRBJ2-1; D unclear. V was cut by 2 bases and J by 4 bases, with 6 bases left in between. The CDR3 has 13 residues. CDR1 is MDHEN and CDR2 is SYDVKM in the germline V gene. CDR3 sequence (DNA): TGTGCCAGCAGTTTAGACTCATACAATGAGCAGTTCTTC. Its protein product is CASSLDSYNEQFF.